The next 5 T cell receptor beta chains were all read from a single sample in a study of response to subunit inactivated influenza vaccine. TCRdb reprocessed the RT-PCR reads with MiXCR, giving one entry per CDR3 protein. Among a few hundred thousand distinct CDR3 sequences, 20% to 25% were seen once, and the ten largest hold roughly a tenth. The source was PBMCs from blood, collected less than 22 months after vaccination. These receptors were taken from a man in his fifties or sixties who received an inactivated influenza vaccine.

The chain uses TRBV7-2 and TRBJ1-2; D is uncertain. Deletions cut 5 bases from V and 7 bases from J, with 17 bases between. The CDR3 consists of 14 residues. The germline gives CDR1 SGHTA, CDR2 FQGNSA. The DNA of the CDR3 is TGTGCCAGCAGCGATGGACCCTCGCGCTCTGGCTACACCTTC. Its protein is CASSDGPSRSGYTF.

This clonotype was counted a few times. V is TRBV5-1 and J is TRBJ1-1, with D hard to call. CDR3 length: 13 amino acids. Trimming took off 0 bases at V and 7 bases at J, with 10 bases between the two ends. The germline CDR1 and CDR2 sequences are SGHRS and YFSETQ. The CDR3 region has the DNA TGCGCCAGCAGCTTGGACCAGCGGAGTGAAGCTTTCTTT. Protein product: CASSLDQRSEAFF.

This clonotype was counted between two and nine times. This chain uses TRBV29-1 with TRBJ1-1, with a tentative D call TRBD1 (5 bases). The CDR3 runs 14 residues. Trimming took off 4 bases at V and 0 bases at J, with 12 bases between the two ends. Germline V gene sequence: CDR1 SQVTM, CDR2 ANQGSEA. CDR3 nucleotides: TGCAGCGTTGTCCAGGACAATGTGAACACTGAAGCTTTCTTT. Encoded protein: CSVVQDNVNTEAFF.

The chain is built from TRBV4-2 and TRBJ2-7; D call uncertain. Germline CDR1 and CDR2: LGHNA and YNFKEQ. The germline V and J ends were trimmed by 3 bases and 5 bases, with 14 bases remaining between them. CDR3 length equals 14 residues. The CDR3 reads CASSHSDFQDEQYF. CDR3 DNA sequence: TGTGCCAGCAGCCATAGTGACTTTCAGGACGAGCAGTACTTC.

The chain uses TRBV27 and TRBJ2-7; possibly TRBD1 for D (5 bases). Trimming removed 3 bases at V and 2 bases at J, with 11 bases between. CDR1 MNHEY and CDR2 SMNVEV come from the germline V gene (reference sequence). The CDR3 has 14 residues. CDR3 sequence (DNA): TGTGCCAGCAGTTTCAAGGGGCGGACCTACGAGCAGTACTTC. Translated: CASSFKGRTYEQYF.